This T cell receptor beta chain was found in a study of CD8 T cells in Susac syndrome. Germline CDR1 MGHRA, CDR2 YSYEKL. This CDR3 region has 15 residues. Trimming removed 3 bases from V and 0 bases from J, with 11 bases in between. The RNA, about 0.5 to 1 ug, was put through reverse transcription using random hexamers. TCRdb fed the immunoSEQ multiplex PCR reads into MiXCR, producing one record per CDR3 protein. The table records about 200,000 distinct CDR3 sequences, approximately 95% of them present only once. The V and J genes are TRBV4-1 and TRBJ1-2; D perhaps matches TRBD1 (6 bases). This TCR came from a human donor with multiple sclerosis. The material sequenced was CD4+ T cells from PBMCs. The CDR3 DNA reads TGCGCCAGCAGCCAGCGACAGGAGCCTAACTATGGCTACACCTTC. Translated, it gives CASSQRQEPNYGYTF.